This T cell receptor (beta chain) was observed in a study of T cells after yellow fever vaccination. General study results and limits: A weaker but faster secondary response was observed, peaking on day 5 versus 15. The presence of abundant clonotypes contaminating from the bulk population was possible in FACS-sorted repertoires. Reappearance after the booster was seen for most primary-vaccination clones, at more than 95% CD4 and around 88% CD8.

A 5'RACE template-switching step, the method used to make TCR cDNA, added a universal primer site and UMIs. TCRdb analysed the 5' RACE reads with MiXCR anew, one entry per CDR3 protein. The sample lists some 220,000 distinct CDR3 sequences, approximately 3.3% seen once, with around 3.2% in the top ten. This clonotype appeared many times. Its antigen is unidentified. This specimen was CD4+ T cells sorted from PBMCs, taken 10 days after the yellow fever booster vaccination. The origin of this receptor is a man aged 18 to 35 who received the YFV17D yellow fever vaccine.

The CDR3: CASSYLGHRGSGNTIYF. Here the CDR3 DNA reads TGTGCCAGCAGTTACCTCGGTCACAGGGGCTCTGGAAACACCATATATTTT. This chain uses TRBV6-5 with TRBJ1-3; 7 bases agree with TRBD1. Losses at the gene ends were 2 bases for V and 0 bases for J; bases not matched to a gene: 7. Germline V gives CDR1 MNHEY, CDR2 SVGAGI. The CDR3 length is 17 residues.